Listed below are T cell receptor beta chains from one sample, sequenced in a study of blood T cell repertoires in COVID-19. Repertoires were generated with immunoSEQ multiplex PCR, while TCRdb's copy carries only in-frame clones and drops some. The profile covers 200,000 to 250,000 clones, with around 85% appearing a single time and 3.5% to 4% taken by the ten largest. Sequenced input: PBMCs or T cells enriched from blood (not recorded which). Receptors originate from a woman aged 40 to 49 with acute COVID-19. Each CDR3 is given with its conserved first and last residue. D genes are given only for firm matches. Size tells how often a clone was seen (once, few, many) or the class of an expanded clone, and some rows leave it out.

d_call j_call clone_size v_call cdr3_nt cdr3_aa
- TRBJ2-7 few TRBV12-5 TGTGCTAGTGGTTTGGTACCTGGAGCCCTCAACGAGCAGTACTTC CASGLVPGALNEQYF
- TRBJ1-5 - TRBV7-2 TGTGCCAGCAGCGTTGACAGGACCAACCAGCCCCAGCATTTT CASSVDRTNQPQHF
- TRBJ1-6 - TRBV18 TGTGCCAGCTCACCACTGTCGGGGGAGGATTCACCCCTCCACTTT CASSPLSGEDSPLHF
- TRBJ1-2 - TRBV5-6 TGTGCCAGCACCGGGGGCGGGAGTTTCTATGGCTACACCTTC CASTGGGSFYGYTF
TRBD2 TRBJ2-5 - TRBV7-2 TGTGCCAGCAGCCCGGGGGGGAGGGACGCCCTAGGCCAGTACTTC CASSPGGRDALGQYF
TRBD1 TRBJ2-1 - TRBV7-2 TGTGCCAGCAGCCGGGACAGGGAGTCCTACAATGAGCAGTTCTTC CASSRDRESYNEQFF
- TRBJ2-3 - TRBV28 TGTGCCAGCAGCCGTCTCGGGGAGGCAGATACGCAGTATTTT CASSRLGEADTQYF
- TRBJ1-2 - TRBV30 TGTGCCTGGTCACGCGAAGGGGCAAACTATGGCTACACCTTC CAWSREGANYGYTF
- TRBJ2-7 - TRBV9 TGTGCCAGCAGCGTAAACTGGGACTTCACCTACGAGCAGTACTTC CASSVNWDFTYEQYF
- TRBJ2-5 - TRBV28 TGTGCCAGCAGTTCCCCCAGCGTAGAGACCCAGTACTTC CASSSPSVETQYF
TRBD1 TRBJ1-5 - TRBV28 TGTGCCAGCACCCCCCGTGGACAGGGGGCTACTCAGCCCCAGCATTTT CASTPRGQGATQPQHF
TRBD1 TRBJ1-6 - TRBV28 TGTGCCAGCAGCCTAGGACAGGGAGCTTCACCCCTCCACTTT CASSLGQGASPLHF
- TRBJ1-2 - TRBV30 TGTGCCTCAATGACAGGCAACTATGGCTACACCTTC CASMTGNYGYTF
TRBD2 TRBJ2-5 - TRBV10-3 TGTGCCATCCGAGATCCGGGACTAGCGGGGGAGGGAGAGACCCAGTACTTC CAIRDPGLAGEGETQYF
TRBD1 TRBJ2-7 - TRBV6-2/TRBV6-3 TGTGCCAGCAGTTACTCGATGGGACAGGGGAACGAGCAGTACTTC CASSYSMGQGNEQYF
TRBD2 TRBJ2-7 - TRBV6-1 TGTGCCAGCAGTGAAGCGGGAGGGGGACTAGCGGGAAGCTACGAGCAGTACTTC CASSEAGGGLAGSYEQYF
TRBD2 TRBJ2-1 - TRBV7-2 TGTGCCAGCAGCGCCGCTAGCGGTTACAATGAGCAGTTCTTC CASSAASGYNEQFF
TRBD1 TRBJ1-5 - TRBV2 TGTGCCAGCAGTGAAGAGCAGGGGGCGGGTCAGCCCCAGCATTTT CASSEEQGAGQPQHF
- TRBJ2-1 - TRBV23-1 TGCGCCCCTGAGCGATGGCAGTTCTTC CAPERWQFF
TRBD1 TRBJ1-2 - TRBV27 TGTGCCAGCTCCTACCTAACAGGGGCCCTCAACTATGGCTACACCTTC CASSYLTGALNYGYTF
- TRBJ1-1 - TRBV27 TGTGCCTCTTGTGCCGGGCAGGGAAGATCGGACACTGAAGCTTTCTTT CASCAGQGRSDTEAFF
- TRBJ1-5 few TRBV10-3 TGTGCCATCACGGGGGACCTCAATCAGCCCCAGCATTTT CAITGDLNQPQHF
- TRBJ1-1 - TRBV19 TGTGCCAGTACGAGGTGGAGGGGCACTGAAGCTTTCTTT CASTRWRGTEAFF
- TRBJ2-2 - TRBV6-5 TGTGCCAGCAGGATGGACAAATACACCGGGGAGCTGTTTTTT CASRMDKYTGELFF